The next 7 T cell receptor beta chains were all read from a single sample in a study of T-cell reconstitution after alpha-beta-depleted transplantation in children (dated by TCRdb to about 2016). The library was made by PCR. Instrument used: Illumina HiSeq 2500. TCR library preparation used molecular barcoding, with unique molecular identifiers applied to normalize quantification of the TCRbeta repertoire. TCRdb passed the public sequencing reads through fastp at Q25 and MiXCR, retaining productive beta sequences. For every CDR3 protein sequence, its rows merge into one entry that carries the most common genes and DNA. The sample table records roughly 200,000 distinct CDR3 sequences; approximately 9% of these occur just once. Approximately 6.2% of the sample is taken by the ten largest. Sequenced material: PBMCs from the stem cell graft donor, taken from the stem cell graft. The origin of the receptors is a human donor who donated a stem cell graft to a child with acute lymphoblastic leukemia.

Many counts were recorded for this clonotype. The chain is built from TRBV20-1 and TRBJ2-5, with D unclear. Germline lookup yields CDR1 DFQATT and CDR2 SNEGSKA (reference sequence). The CDR3 is made up of 12 amino acids. V lost 5 bases and J 0 bases, leaving 7 bases between the germline ends. CDR3 in DNA: TGCAGTGCTTCGGGTTACCAAGAGACCCAGTACTTC. This encodes CSASGYQETQYF.

The chain couples TRBV6-1 to TRBJ1-6, with D perhaps matching TRBD1 (5 bases). The V end was cut by 7 bases, the J end by 6 bases, with 10 bases between. Germline V gene lookup returns CDR1 MNHNS and CDR2 SASEGT. The CDR3 is 13 amino acids. The CDR3 coding sequence is TGTGCCAGCATCTTACAGGCTAATTCACCCCTCCACTTT. Protein product: CASILQANSPLHF.

This clonotype was recorded a few times. This chain uses TRBV20-1 with TRBJ2-1; 9 bases line up with TRBD1. Germline lookup yields CDR1 DFQATT and CDR2 SNEGSKA (reference sequence). V lost 2 bases and J lost 4; bases outside the gene matches: 6. This CDR3 comprises 15 residues. CDR3 sequence: CSARRGTGTYNEQFF. The CDR3 DNA sequence: TGCAGTGCTAGAAGAGGGACAGGGACTTACAATGAGCAGTTCTTC.

V gene TRBV5-5 combines with J gene TRBJ2-1; no reliable D call. Trimming left V 6 bases short and J 2 bases short, with 18 bases between. The germline CDR1 and CDR2 sequences are SGHKS and YYEKEE (reference sequence). This CDR3 has 16 amino acids. The CDR3: CASTTVKGSAYNEQFF. DNA for the CDR3: TGTGCCAGCACCACGGTGAAAGGGTCAGCCTACAATGAGCAGTTCTTC.

V gene TRBV7-9 combines with J gene TRBJ2-7, with a possible D match to TRBD2 (7 bases). The CDR3 has 13 residues. V gave up 5 bases and J gave up 3 bases, with 11 bases separating them. CDR1 and CDR2 from the germline V gene are SEHNR and FQNEAQ (reference sequence). The chain's CDR3 is CASSRGGHYEQYF. In DNA form, the CDR3 reads TGTGCCAGCAGCCGCGGGGGCCACTACGAGCAGTACTTC. Variable domain in full (rest from reference TRBV7-9 and TRBJ2-7): DTGVSQNPRHKITKRGQNVTFRCDPISEHNRLYWYRQTLGQGPEFLTYFQNEAQLEKSRLLSDRFSAERPKGSFSTLEIQRTEQGDSAMYLCASSRGGHYEQYFGPGTRLTVT.

This clonotype has more than one count but fewer than ten. The CDR3: CASSAGRDSYNEQFF. The CDR3 DNA reads as TGCGCCAGCAGCGCCGGGAGAGACTCCTACAATGAGCAGTTCTTC. V gene TRBV10-1 combines with J gene TRBJ2-1; tentative D call: TRBD2 (6 bases). Germline CDR1 WNHNN, CDR2 SYGVQD (reference sequence). The CDR3 loop spans 15 amino acids. Trimming took off 6 bases at V and 0 bases at J, with 12 bases between the two ends.

The CDR3 loop is CASSQGKGNTDTQYF. CDR3 DNA sequence: TGCGCCAGCAGCCAAGGTAAAGGAAACACAGATACGCAGTATTTT. The genes are TRBV4-1 and TRBJ2-3, with D hard to call. Germline V CDR1 and CDR2: MGHRA, YSYEKL. The CDR3 totals 15 residues. V lost 1 base and J 2 bases, leaving 10 bases between the germline ends.